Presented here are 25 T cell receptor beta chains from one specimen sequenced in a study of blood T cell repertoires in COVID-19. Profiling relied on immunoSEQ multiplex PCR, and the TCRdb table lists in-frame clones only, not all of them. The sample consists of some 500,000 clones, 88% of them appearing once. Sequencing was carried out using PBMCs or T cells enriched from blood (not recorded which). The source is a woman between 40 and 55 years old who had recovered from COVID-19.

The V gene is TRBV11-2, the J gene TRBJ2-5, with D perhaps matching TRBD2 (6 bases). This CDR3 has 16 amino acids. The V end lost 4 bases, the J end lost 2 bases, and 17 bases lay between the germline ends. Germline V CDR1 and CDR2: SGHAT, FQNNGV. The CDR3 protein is CASSYRARGRQETQYF. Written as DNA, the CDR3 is TGTGCCAGCAGCTACCGGGCCCGGGGGAGGCAAGAGACCCAGTACTTC.

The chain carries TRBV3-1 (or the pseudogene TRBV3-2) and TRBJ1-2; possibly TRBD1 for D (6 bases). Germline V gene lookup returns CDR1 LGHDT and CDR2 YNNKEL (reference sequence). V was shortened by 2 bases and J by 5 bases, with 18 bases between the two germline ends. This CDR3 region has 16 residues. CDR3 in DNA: TGTGCCAGCAGCCAAAGGCGGGGGCAGGGGCGGTATGGCTACACCTTC. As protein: CASSQRRGQGRYGYTF.

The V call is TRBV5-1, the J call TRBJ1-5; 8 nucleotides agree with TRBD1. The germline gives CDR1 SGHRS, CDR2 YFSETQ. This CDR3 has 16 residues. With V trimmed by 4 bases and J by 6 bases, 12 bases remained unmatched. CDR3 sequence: CASSPGTGPLSQPQHF. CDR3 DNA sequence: TGCGCCAGCAGCCCCGGGACAGGTCCATTGAGTCAGCCCCAGCATTTT.

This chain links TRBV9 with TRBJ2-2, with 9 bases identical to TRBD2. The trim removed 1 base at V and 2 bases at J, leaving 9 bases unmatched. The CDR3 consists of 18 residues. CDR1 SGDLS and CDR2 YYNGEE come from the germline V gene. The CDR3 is CASSVFDSGSPNTGELFF. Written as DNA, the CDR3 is TGTGCCAGCAGCGTATTTGATAGCGGGAGTCCTAACACCGGGGAGCTGTTTTTT.

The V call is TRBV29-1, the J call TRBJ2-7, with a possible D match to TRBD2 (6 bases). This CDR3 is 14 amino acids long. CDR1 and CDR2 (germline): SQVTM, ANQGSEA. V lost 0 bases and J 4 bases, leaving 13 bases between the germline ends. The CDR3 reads CSVEDRGLSYEQYF. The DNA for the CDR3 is TGCAGCGTTGAAGATCGGGGACTGTCGTACGAGCAGTACTTC.

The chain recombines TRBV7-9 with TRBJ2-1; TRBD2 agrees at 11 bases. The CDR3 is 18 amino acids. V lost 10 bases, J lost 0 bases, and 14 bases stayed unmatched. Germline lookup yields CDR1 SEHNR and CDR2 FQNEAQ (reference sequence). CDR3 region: CATGGGLAVFSSYNEQFF. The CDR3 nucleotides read TGTGCCACTGGTGGGGGACTAGCGGTTTTTAGCTCCTACAATGAGCAGTTCTTC.

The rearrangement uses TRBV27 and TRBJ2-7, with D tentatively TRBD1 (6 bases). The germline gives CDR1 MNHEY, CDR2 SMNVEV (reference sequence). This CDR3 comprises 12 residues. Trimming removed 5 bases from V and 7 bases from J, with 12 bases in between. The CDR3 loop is CASSDRFGEQYF. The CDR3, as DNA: TGTGCCAGCAGTGACAGGTTTGGAGAGCAGTACTTC.

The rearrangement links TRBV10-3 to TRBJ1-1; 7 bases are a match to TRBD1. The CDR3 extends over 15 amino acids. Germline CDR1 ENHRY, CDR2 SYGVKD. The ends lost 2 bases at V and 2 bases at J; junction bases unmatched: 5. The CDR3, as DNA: TGTGCCATCAGTGAGACCCACAGGGGAAACACTGAAGCTTTCTTT. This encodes CAISETHRGNTEAFF.

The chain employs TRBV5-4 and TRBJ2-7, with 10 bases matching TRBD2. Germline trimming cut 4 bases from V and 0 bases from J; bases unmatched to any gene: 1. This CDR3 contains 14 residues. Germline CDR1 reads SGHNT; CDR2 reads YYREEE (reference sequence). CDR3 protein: CASSASGSSYEQYF. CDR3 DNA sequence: TGTGCCAGCAGCGCTAGCGGGAGCTCCTACGAGCAGTACTTC.

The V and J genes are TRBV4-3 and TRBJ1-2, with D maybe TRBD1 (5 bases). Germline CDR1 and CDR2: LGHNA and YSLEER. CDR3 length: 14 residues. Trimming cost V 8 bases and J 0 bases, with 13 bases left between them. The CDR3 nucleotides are TGCGCCAGCCGGAGGGACGCCACTAACTATGGCTACACCTTC. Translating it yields CASRRDATNYGYTF.

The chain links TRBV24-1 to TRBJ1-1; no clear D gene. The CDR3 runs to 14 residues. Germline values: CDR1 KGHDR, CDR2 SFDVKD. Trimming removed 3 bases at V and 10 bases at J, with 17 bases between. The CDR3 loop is CATSDVVRTVGAFF. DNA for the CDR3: TGTGCCACCAGTGATGTAGTCCGAACCGTCGGAGCTTTCTTT.

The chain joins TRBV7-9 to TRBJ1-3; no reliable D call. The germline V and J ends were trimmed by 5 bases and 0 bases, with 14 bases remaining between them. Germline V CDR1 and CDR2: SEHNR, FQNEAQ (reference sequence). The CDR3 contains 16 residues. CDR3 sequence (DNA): TGTGCCAGCAGCCCCCGGCGGGCCCGCTCTGGAAACACCATATATTTT. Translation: CASSPRRARSGNTIYF. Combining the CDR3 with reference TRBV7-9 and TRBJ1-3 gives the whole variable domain DTGVSQNPRHKITKRGQNVTFRCDPISEHNRLYWYRQTLGQGPEFLTYFQNEAQLEKSRLLSDRFSAERPKGSFSTLEIQRTEQGDSAMYLCASSPRRARSGNTIYFGEGSWLTVV.

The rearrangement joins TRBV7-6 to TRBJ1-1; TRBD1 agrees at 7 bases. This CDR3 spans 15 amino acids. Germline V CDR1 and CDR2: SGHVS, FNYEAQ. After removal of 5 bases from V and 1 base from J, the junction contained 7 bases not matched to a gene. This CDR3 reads CASSGYRGRNTEAFF. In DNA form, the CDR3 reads TGTGCCAGCAGCGGTTACAGGGGTCGGAACACTGAAGCTTTCTTT.

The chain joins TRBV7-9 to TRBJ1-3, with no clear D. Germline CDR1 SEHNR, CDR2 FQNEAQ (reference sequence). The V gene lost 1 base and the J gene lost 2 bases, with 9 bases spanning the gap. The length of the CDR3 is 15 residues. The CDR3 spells CASSLGGETGNTIYF. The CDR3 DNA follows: TGTGCCAGCAGCTTAGGAGGCGAAACTGGAAACACCATATATTTT.

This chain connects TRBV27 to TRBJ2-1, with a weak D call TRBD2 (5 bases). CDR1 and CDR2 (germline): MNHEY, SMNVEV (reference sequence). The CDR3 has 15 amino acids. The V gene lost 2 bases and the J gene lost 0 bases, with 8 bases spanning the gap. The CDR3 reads CASSLISGSYNEQFF. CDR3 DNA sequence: TGTGCCAGCAGTTTAATAAGCGGCTCCTACAATGAGCAGTTCTTC.

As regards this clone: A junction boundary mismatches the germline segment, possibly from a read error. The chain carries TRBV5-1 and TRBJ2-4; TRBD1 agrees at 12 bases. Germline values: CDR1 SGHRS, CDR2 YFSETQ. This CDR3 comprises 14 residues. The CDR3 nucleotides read TGCGCCAGCACCTTGGGGACAGGGGGCTACATTCAGTACTTC. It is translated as CASTLGTGGYIQYF.

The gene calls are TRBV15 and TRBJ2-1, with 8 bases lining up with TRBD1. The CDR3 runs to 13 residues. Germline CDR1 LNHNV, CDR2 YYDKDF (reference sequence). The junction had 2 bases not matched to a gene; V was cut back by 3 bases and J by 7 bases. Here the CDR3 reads CATSSTGGNEQFF. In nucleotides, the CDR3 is TGTGCCACCAGCAGTACAGGGGGGAATGAGCAGTTCTTC. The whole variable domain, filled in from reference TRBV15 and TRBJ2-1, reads DAMVIQNPRYQVTQFGKPVTLSCSQTLNHNVMYWYQQKSSQAPKLLFHYYDKDFNNEADTPDNFQSRRPNTSFCFLDIRSPGLGDTAMYLCATSSTGGNEQFFGPGTRLTVL.

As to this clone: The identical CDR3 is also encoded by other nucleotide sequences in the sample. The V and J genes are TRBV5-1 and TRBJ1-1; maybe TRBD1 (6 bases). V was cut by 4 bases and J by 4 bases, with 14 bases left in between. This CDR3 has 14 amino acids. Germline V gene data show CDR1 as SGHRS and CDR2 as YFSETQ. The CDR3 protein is CASSLAGVGTEAFF. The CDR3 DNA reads TGCGCCAGCAGCCTGGCAGGGGTTGGCACTGAAGCTTTCTTT. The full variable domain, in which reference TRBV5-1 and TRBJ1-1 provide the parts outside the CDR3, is KAGVTQTPRYLIKTRGQQVTLSCSPISGHRSVSWYQQTPGQGLQFLFEYFSETQRNKGNFPGRFSGRQFSNSRSEMNVSTLELGDSALYLCASSLAGVGTEAFFGQGTRLTVV.

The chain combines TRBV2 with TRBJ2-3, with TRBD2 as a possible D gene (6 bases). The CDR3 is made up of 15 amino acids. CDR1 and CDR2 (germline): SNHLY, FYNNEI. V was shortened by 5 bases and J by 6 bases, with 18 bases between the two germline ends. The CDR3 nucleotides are TGTGCCAGCAGTCCCCGTGGGGGGACCGGGGATACGCAGTATTTT. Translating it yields CASSPRGGTGDTQYF.

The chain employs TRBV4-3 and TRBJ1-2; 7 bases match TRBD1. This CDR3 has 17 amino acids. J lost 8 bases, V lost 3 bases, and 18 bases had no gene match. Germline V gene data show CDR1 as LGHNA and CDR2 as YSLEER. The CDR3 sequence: CASSQGQLSAFLGGYTF. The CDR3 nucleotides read TGCGCCAGCAGCCAGGGACAGTTGAGTGCCTTTCTGGGAGGCTACACCTTC.

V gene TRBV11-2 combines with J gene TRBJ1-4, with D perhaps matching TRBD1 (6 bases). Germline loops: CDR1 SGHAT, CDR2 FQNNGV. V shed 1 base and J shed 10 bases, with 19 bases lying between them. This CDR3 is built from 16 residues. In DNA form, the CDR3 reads TGTGCCAGCAGCTTAGCCCGCCGGGGGGCGCAGGGAAAACTGTTTTTT. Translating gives CASSLARRGAQGKLFF.

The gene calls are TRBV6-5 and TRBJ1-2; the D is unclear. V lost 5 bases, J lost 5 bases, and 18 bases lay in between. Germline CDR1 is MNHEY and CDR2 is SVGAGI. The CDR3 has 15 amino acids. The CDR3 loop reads CASSTVGGSRYGYTF. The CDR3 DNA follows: TGTGCCAGCAGTACGGTAGGCGGGAGCCGTTATGGCTACACCTTC.

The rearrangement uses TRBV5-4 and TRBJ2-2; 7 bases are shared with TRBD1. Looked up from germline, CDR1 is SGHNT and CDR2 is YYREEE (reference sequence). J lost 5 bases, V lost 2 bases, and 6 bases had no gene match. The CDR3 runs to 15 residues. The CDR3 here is CASSFQQGHTGELFF. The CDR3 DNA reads TGTGCCAGCAGCTTCCAACAGGGGCATACCGGGGAGCTGTTTTTT.

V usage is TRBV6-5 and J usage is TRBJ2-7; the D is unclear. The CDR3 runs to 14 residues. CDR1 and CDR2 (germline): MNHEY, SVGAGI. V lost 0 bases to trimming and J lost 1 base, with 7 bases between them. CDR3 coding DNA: TGTGCCAGCAGTTACTCGCACACATCCTACGAGCAGTACTTC. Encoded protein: CASSYSHTSYEQYF.

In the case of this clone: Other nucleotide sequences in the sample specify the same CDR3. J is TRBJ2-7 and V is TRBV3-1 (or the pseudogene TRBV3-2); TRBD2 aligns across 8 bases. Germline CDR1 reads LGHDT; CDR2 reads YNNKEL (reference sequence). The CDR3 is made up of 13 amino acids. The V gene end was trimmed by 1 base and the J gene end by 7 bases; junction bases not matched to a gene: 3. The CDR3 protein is CASSQVTSGEQYF. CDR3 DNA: TGTGCCAGCAGCCAAGTAACTAGCGGTGAGCAGTACTTC.